The clone carrying this TCR beta chain was detected only a few times. Its antigen is undetermined. The data stem from a study of response to subunit inactivated influenza vaccine. This CDR3 contains 16 residues. Germline loops: CDR1 LGHDT, CDR2 YNNKEL (reference sequence). V lost 2 bases, J lost 5 bases, and 8 bases stayed unmatched. Study conclusions and caveats: Authors suggested each seasonal influenza vaccination recruits few new T cells.

One entry per CDR3 protein results from TCRdb running MiXCR on the RT-PCR reads. The sample consists of 400,000 to 650,000 distinct CDR3 sequences, approximately 7.2% of them appearing once. The input for sequencing was PBMCs from blood, taken roughly 24 months after vaccination. The J gene is TRBJ2-1, the V gene TRBV3-1, with 8 bases lining up with TRBD1. This TCR derives from a man aged 50 to 69 who received an inactivated influenza vaccine. In DNA form, the CDR3 reads TGTGCCAGCAGCCAACAACACGGGACAGGTAACAATGAGCAGTTCTTC. It encodes CASSQQHGTGNNEQFF.